A single T cell receptor (beta chain) is shown here with its context. The antigen remains undetermined. The library was made from cDNA and included unique molecular identifiers. T cells numbering about 0.9 to 11 million gave rise to about 540,000 cDNA molecules. MiXCR was run by TCRdb on the PCR reads, yielding one entry per CDR3 protein. The data contain around 150,000 distinct CDR3 sequences, under 40% of them singletons. This sample is part of a study of post-analysis software for immune sequencing data. Study-wide findings and caveats: Five TRBV segments occurring more often in patients than controls included TRBV5-6, TRBV5-1 and TRBV20-1.

Trimming removed 1 base at V and 13 bases at J, with 14 bases between. The CDR3 has 13 residues. CDR1 and CDR2 from the germline V gene are SEHNR and FQNEAQ (reference sequence). The V call is TRBV7-9, the J call TRBJ2-1, with D unresolved. The sequencing used blood, collected after autologous hematopoietic stem cell transplantation. This sequence was found in a girl under 18 with multiple sclerosis. The DNA of the CDR3 is TGTGCCAGCAGCTTAGGGGAAGAAGAGACCCAGTTCTTC. Amino acids: CASSLGEEETQFF.